This T cell receptor (beta chain) emerged from a study of Graves' ophthalmopathy and Graves' hyperthyroidism. The CDR3 length is 17 residues. V lost 4 bases to trimming and J lost 3 bases, with 22 bases between them. Germline assignment: CDR1 DFQATT and CDR2 SNEGSKA (reference sequence). RNA transcripts were the source from which TCR beta CDR3 regions were amplified. Scientists carried out first-round RT-PCR using HTBI primers and then a second-round multiplex PCR. Each CDR3 protein is one row after TCRdb ran MiXCR on the multiplex PCR reads. This sample has 560,000 or so distinct CDR3 sequences, with 35% to 45% found just once.

This clonotype was obtained from an adult man with Graves' hyperthyroidism. The rearrangement uses TRBV20-1 and TRBJ1-5; no clear D gene. What was sequenced was peripheral blood or thyroid tissue (not recorded which). The CDR3, as DNA: TGCAGTGCTACCCTGGGCCTTTCTGGACTGATCAATCAGCCCCAGCATTTT. Its translation is CSATLGLSGLINQPQHF.